A single T cell receptor (beta chain) is shown here with its context. What it binds is not known. The sample comes from a study of response to subunit inactivated influenza vaccine. Broader study findings: Each seasonal flu vaccination may recruit only limited new T cells, authors suggested.

TCRdb itself ran the RT-PCR reads through MiXCR, one entry per CDR3 protein. The top ten clones hold about an eighth of a sample with around 570,000 distinct CDR3 sequences, approximately 7.7% of them seen once. The TCR sequence derives from a man in his fifties or sixties who received an inactivated influenza vaccine. The material was PBMCs from blood, obtained 23 months after vaccination.

The CDR3 reads CSASSTTLSYEQYF. CDR3 in DNA: TGCAGTGCTAGCTCCACGACTCTTAGCTACGAGCAGTACTTC. V usage is TRBV20-1 and J usage is TRBJ2-7; D is uncertain. CDR1 is DFQATT and CDR2 is SNEGSKA in the germline V gene (reference sequence). This CDR3 has 14 amino acids. The V and J ends lost 3 bases and 3 bases respectively, with 15 bases between them.